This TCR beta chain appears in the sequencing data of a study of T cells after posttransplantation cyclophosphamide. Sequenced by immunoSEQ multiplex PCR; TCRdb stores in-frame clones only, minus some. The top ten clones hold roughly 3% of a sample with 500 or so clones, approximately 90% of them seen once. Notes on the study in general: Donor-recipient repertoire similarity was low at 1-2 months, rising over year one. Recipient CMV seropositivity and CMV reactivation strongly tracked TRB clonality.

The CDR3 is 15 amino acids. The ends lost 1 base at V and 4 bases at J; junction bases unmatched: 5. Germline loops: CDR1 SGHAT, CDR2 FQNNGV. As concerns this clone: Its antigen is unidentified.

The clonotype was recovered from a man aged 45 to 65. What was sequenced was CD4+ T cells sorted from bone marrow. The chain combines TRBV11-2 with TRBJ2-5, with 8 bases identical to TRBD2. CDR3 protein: CASSLGGGGSETQYF. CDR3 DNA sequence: TGTGCCAGCAGCTTAGGGGGCGGGGGGTCAGAGACCCAGTACTTC.